This is a list of T cell receptor beta chains from one sample in a study of CD8+CD57+ T cells in acquired aplastic anemia. One entry per CDR3 protein results from TCRdb running MiXCR on the reads. The sample lists about 180,000 distinct CDR3 sequences, approximately 49% seen once, with roughly 3% in the top ten. Sequencing input: sorted CD4+, CD8+, or CD8+CD57+ T cells (not recorded which) from PBMCs. The receptors shown here come from a human donor in good health. CDR3s include the opening cysteine and the closing phenylalanine or tryptophan. D genes are given only for firm matches. Size tells how often a clone was seen (once, few, many) or the class of an expanded clone, and some rows leave it out.

j_call,d_call,v_call,clone_size,cdr3_nt,cdr3_aa
TRBJ2-1,TRBD2,TRBV20-1,.,TGCAGTGCTAGAGATGGTAGCGGGAGGGCCTACAATGAGCAGTTCTTC,CSARDGSGRAYNEQFF
TRBJ1-1,.,TRBV10-1,.,TGCGCCAGCAGTGTTGGGGGTATCACTGAAGCTTTCTTT,CASSVGGITEAFF
TRBJ1-4,TRBD1,TRBV19,many,TGTGCCAGTAGTTTCCGGACAGGGGCGATAACAACTAATGAAAAACTGTTTTTT,CASSFRTGAITTNEKLFF
TRBJ2-7,TRBD2,TRBV10-3,.,TGTGCCATCAGCCTAGCGGGGGGTACGTCCTACGAGCAGTACTTC,CAISLAGGTSYEQYF
TRBJ2-3,TRBD1,TRBV7-3,many,TGTGCCAGCAGCTTCAGGGGGACGGCAGATACGCAGTATTTT,CASSFRGTADTQYF
TRBJ1-1,TRBD1,TRBV20-1,many,TGCAGTGCTACACAGGGGGCGGACACTGAAGCTTTCTTT,CSATQGADTEAFF
TRBJ1-2,TRBD1,TRBV10-3,.,TGTGCCATCAACCCGGGACAGCAGGGCTATGGCTACACCTTC,CAINPGQQGYGYTF
TRBJ2-7,.,TRBV7-2,.,TGTGCCAGCAGCTCAGTTATAGGGGACTACGAGCAGTACTTC,CASSSVIGDYEQYF
TRBJ2-7,TRBD1,TRBV10-1,.,TGCGCCAGCTTAGGCAGGGGGACCTGCGAGCAGTACTTC,CASLGRGTCEQYF
TRBJ2-7,.,TRBV20-1,.,TGCAGTGCCCTTGCTGTACAGCAGTACTTC,CSALAVQQYF
TRBJ2-1,.,TRBV11-3,many,TGTGCCAGCAGCATCCGACTAGTTGGCAATGAGCAGTTCTTC,CASSIRLVGNEQFF
TRBJ2-7,TRBD1,TRBV18,many,TGTGCCAGCAGGGACAGCCTTACCTCCTACGAGCAGTACTTC,CASRDSLTSYEQYF
TRBJ2-1,.,TRBV24-1,.,TGTGCCACTGGACTCGAAACCCCCCCACCTTACAATGAGCAGTTCTTC,CATGLETPPPYNEQFF
TRBJ2-7,TRBD2,TRBV6-1,many,TGTGCCAGCAGTGACGGGAGGACGCTTGACGAGCAGTACTTC,CASSDGRTLDEQYF
TRBJ2-3,TRBD2,TRBV25-1,few,TGTGCCAGCAGTGAATCCCCCGGACTAGCGGAAATCACAGATACGCAGTATTTT,CASSESPGLAEITDTQYF
TRBJ2-7,.,TRBV4-1,few,TGCGCCAGCAGCCAAGATAATCAGGGGACCTACGAGCAGTACTTC,CASSQDNQGTYEQYF
TRBJ1-1,.,TRBV7-8,many,TGTGCCAGCAGCTTAGGGGTGGCCACTGAAGCTTTCTTT,CASSLGVATEAFF
TRBJ1-2,.,TRBV11-1,.,TGTGCCAGCAGCTCGAGAGGGGGTAAGGGGTCCTATGGCTACACCTTC,CASSSRGGKGSYGYTF
TRBJ1-2,TRBD1,TRBV19,once,TGTGCCAGTAGTATAGATCTGGGACAGCTCTATGGCTACACCTTC,CASSIDLGQLYGYTF
TRBJ1-3,TRBD1,TRBV18,.,TGTGCCAGCTCACCAACGACAGGGATCGGCTCTGGAAACACCATATATTTT,CASSPTTGIGSGNTIYF
TRBJ2-5,.,TRBV5-6,.,TGTGCCAGCAGCCCTGGCCAGGGGAGGACCCAGTACTTC,CASSPGQGRTQYF
TRBJ1-1,.,TRBV15,.,TGTGCCACCAGCAGAATCCTCCCGAACACTGAAGCTTTCTTT,CATSRILPNTEAFF
TRBJ1-5,.,TRBV9,.,TGTGCCAGCGGCGTGGAAGGGGGGTATCAGCCCCAGCATTTT,CASGVEGGYQPQHF
TRBJ2-5,.,TRBV6-1,.,TGTGCCAGCAGTGAATTCCCCGTGACAGGACAAGAGACCCAGTACTTC,CASSEFPVTGQETQYF
TRBJ2-7,.,TRBV11-2,many,TGTGCCAGCAGCTTAGATAATGGCAGGACCTACGAGCAGTACTTC,CASSLDNGRTYEQYF
TRBJ2-5,TRBD2,TRBV20-1,.,TGCAGTGCGTCACTAGCGGGGGACCCAAAAGGGACCCAGTACTTC,CSASLAGDPKGTQYF
TRBJ2-5,.,TRBV15,many,TGTGCCACCAGCAGGAGGGGGGCAGAGACCCAGTACTTC,CATSRRGAETQYF
TRBJ1-1,TRBD1,TRBV5-4,.,TGTGCCAGCAGCTCCGGACAGGGGTGGCAAACTGAAGCTTTCTTT,CASSSGQGWQTEAFF
TRBJ2-7,.,TRBV15,.,TGTGCCACCAGCAGTTACTCTGGGGCTACTTCCGAGCAGTACTTC,CATSSYSGATSEQYF
TRBJ1-3,.,TRBV19,few,TGTGCCTCAGGGAGCTCTGGAAACACCATATATTTT,CASGSSGNTIYF
TRBJ1-2,.,TRBV20-1,many,TGCAGTGCCGACTCTAGGGACGGAGCTAACTATGGCTACACCTTC,CSADSRDGANYGYTF
TRBJ2-7,.,TRBV2,.,TGTGCCAGCAGCGTACGGGGTCCCTACGAGCTGTACTTC,CASSVRGPYELYF
TRBJ1-1,.,TRBV5-4,.,TGTGCCAGCAACTTGGGGGTGACTGAAGCTTTCTTT,CASNLGVTEAFF
TRBJ2-3,.,TRBV15,.,TGTGCCACCAGCAGAGATCTCTGGGGAGTTCCTAGCACAGATACGCAGTATTTT,CATSRDLWGVPSTDTQYF
TRBJ1-2,.,TRBV2,once,TGTGCCAGCAGCCTTCCAGGACGGCGGGGCTATGGCTACACCTTC,CASSLPGRRGYGYTF
TRBJ2-1,.,TRBV26,.,TGTGCCAGCACCCGAACTATCGGGGACTCCTACAATGAGCAGTTCTTC,CASTRTIGDSYNEQFF
TRBJ1-5,.,TRBV12-3/TRBV12-4,many,TGTGCCAGCGCCCGGGGAGAAGGGTCCAATCAGCCCCAGCATTTT,CASARGEGSNQPQHF
TRBJ1-4,TRBD1,TRBV25-1,.,TGTGCCAGCAGCCCGGGGACAGGGAATGAAAAACTGTTTTTT,CASSPGTGNEKLFF
TRBJ2-1,TRBD1,TRBV5-1,.,TGCGCCAGCAGCTTGGCGTGGACAGGCACCTCCTACAATGAGCAGTTCTTC,CASSLAWTGTSYNEQFF
TRBJ2-7,.,TRBV15,.,TGTGCCACCAGCAGAGAGGGGATCCCCTACGAGCAGTACTTC,CATSREGIPYEQYF
TRBJ2-1,.,TRBV6-2/TRBV6-3,.,TGTGCCAGCAGTCGGGGACGCCTTTGGGAGCAGTTCTTC,CASSRGRLWEQFF
TRBJ1-5,TRBD1,TRBV4-1,many,TGCGCCAGCAGCCAACGACAGGGAAATCAGCCCCAGCATTTT,CASSQRQGNQPQHF
TRBJ1-2,TRBD1,TRBV7-3,many,TGTGCCAGCAGCTTAAGGGGTCAGGGGGCCCTTCCTAATACCTATGGAGGCTACACCTTC,CASSLRGQGALPNTYGGYTF
TRBJ2-1,TRBD2,TRBV12-3/TRBV12-4,many,TGTGCCAGCAGTCTACTAGCGGGCTCCTACAATGAGCAGTTCTTC,CASSLLAGSYNEQFF